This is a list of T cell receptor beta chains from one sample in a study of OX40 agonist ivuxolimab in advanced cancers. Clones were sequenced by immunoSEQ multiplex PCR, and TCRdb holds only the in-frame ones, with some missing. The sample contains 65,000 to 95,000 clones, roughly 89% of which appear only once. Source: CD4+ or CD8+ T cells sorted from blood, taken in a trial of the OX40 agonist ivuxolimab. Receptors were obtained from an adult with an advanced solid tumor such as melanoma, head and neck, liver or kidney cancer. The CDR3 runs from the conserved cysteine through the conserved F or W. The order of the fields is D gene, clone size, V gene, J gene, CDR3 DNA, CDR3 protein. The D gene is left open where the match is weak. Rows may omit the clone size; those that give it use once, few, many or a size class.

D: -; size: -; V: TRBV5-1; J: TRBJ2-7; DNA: TGCGCCAGCAGCTTGGTCGCGGGCCTCTACGAGCAGTACTTC; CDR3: CASSLVAGLYEQYF
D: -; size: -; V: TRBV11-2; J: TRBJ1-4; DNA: TGTGCCAGCAACTCCGTAGGCGGCCCTGAAAAACTGTTTTTT; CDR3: CASNSVGGPEKLFF
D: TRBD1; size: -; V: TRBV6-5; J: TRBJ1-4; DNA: TGTGCCAGCAGGGGGACAGAAAATGAAAAACTGTTTTTT; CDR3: CASRGTENEKLFF
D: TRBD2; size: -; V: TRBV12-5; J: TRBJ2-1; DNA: TGTGCTAGTGCCCACCCTGCGGGGGATGAGCAGTTCTTC; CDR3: CASAHPAGDEQFF
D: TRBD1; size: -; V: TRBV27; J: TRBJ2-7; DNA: TGTGCCAGCAGAATCGGACAGGGCTACGAGCAGTACTTC; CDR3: CASRIGQGYEQYF
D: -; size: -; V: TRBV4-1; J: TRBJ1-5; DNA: TGCGCCAGCAGCCAAGAACGGCCCGGGGGGGAGGGCAATCAGCCCCAGCATTTT; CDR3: CASSQERPGGEGNQPQHF
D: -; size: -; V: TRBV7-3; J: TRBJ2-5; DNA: TGTGCCAGCAGCTTAATGGGAGGCAGTTCACAAGAGACCCAGTACTTC; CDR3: CASSLMGGSSQETQYF
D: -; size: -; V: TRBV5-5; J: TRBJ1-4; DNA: TGTGCCAGCAGCTCACCCCCACGGACCGAGGAAAAACTGTTTTTT; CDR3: CASSSPPRTEEKLFF
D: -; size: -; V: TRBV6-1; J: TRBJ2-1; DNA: TGTGCCAGCAGGGAAAATAGCGGAACCTACAATGAGCAGTTCTTC; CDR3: CASRENSGTYNEQFF
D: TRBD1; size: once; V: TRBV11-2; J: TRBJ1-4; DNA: TGTGCCAGCAGCTTAGGGGACAGTGAAAAACTGTTTTTT; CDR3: CASSLGDSEKLFF
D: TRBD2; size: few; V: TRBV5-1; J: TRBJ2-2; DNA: TGCGCCAGCAGCCCTTCAGCGGGGGCGGGGTTCGGGGAGCTGTTTTTT; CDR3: CASSPSAGAGFGELFF
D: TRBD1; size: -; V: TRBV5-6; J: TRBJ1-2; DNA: TGTGCCAGCAGCGGACGGTACAGGGGGAAAGAGGATGGCTACACCTTC; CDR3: CASSGRYRGKEDGYTF
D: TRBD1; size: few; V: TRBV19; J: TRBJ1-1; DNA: TGTGCCAGTAATCCCGAACAGGGGCGGACTGAAGCTTTCTTT; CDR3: CASNPEQGRTEAFF
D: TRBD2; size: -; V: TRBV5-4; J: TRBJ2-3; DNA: TGTGCCAGCAGCCCCGGGACTAGTAACGCAGATACGCAGTATTTT; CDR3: CASSPGTSNADTQYF
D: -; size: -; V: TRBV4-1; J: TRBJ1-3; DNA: TGCGCCAGCAGCCATATAGGACAGAGGAGTAACTCTGGAAACACCATATATTTT; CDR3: CASSHIGQRSNSGNTIYF
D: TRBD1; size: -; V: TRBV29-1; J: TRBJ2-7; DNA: TGCAGCGTTGAGTGGGACAGGGGTTCCTACGAGCAGTACTTC; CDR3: CSVEWDRGSYEQYF
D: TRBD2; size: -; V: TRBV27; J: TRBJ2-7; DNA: TGTGCCAGCACCCCGGGACTAGCGGTTAGGAACGAGCAGTACTTC; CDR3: CASTPGLAVRNEQYF
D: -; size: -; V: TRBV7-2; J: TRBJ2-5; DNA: TGTGCCAGCAGCTTAGTTAAAGAGACCCAGTACTTC; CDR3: CASSLVKETQYF
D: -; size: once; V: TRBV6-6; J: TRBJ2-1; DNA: TGTGCCAGCAGTTACGGGTCAGCACTCTACAATGAGCAGTTCTTC; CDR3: CASSYGSALYNEQFF
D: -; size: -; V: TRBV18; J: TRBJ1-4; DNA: TGTGCCAGCTCACCACGATCTGTCAGGGCGGGGGAAAAACTGTTTTTT; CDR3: CASSPRSVRAGEKLFF
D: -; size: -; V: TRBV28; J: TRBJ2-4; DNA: TGTGCCAGCAGTCGGGCGGGTAATAACTTAGCCAAAAACATTCAGTACTTC; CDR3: CASSRAGNNLAKNIQYF
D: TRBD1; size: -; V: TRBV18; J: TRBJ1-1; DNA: TGTGCCAGCTCCCGAGGCCTCCAGGACAGGGCGAACACTGAAGCTTTCTTT; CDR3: CASSRGLQDRANTEAFF
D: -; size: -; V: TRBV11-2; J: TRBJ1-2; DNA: TGTGCCAGCAGCTCCCTCGGCAGGGTGTCCTATGGCTACACCTTC; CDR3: CASSSLGRVSYGYTF
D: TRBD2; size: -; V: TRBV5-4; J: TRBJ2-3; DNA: TGTGCCAGCAGTCCGACTAGCGGAAGCACAGATACGCAGTATTTT; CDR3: CASSPTSGSTDTQYF